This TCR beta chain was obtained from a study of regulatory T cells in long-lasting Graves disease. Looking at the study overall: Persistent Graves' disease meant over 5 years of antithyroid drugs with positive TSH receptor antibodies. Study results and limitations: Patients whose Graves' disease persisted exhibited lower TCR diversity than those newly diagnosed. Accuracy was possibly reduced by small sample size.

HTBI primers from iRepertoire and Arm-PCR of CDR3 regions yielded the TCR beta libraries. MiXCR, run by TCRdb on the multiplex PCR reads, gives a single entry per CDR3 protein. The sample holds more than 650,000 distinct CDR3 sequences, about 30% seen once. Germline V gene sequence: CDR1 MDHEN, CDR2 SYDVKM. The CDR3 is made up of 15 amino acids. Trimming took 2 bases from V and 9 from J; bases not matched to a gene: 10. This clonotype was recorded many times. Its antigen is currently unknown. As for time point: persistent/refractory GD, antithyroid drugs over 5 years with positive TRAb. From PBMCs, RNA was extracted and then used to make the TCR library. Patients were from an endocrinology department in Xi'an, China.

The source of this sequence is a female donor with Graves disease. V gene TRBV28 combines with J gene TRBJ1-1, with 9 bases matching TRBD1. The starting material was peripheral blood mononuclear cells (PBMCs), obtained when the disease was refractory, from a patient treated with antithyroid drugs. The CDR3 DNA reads TGTGCCAGCAGTTTACTCCCGCGGGGACAGGGTCAAGCTTTCTTT. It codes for CASSLLPRGQGQAFF. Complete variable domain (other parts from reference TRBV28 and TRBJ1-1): DVKVTQSSRYLVKRTGEKVFLECVQDMDHENMFWYRQDPGLGLRLIYFSYDVKMKEKGDIPEGYSVSREKKERFSLILESASTNQTSMYLCASSLLPRGQGQAFFGQGTRLTVV.